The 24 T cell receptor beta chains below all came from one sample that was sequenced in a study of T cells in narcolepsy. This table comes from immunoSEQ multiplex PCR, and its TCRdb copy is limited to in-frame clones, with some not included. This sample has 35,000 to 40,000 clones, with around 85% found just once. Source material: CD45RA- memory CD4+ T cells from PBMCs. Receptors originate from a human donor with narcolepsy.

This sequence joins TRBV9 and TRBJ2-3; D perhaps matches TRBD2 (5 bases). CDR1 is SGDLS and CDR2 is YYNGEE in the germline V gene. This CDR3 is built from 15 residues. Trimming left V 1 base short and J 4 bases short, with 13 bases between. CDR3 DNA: TGTGCCAGCAGCGTATCAAACGGGCGGGCAGATACGCAGTATTTT. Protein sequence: CASSVSNGRADTQYF.

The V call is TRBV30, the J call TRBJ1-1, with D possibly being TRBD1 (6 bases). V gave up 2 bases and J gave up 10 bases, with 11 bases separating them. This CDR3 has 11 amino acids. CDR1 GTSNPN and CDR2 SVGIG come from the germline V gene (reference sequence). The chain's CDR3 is CAWSREGGAFF. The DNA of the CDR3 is TGTGCCTGGAGTCGAGAAGGGGGAGCTTTCTTT.

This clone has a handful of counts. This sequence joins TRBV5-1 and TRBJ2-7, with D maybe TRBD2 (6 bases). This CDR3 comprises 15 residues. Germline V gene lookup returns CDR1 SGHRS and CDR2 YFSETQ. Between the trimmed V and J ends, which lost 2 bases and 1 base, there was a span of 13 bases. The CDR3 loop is CASSFGAGGSYEQYF. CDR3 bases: TGCGCCAGCAGCTTTGGGGCCGGAGGGTCCTACGAGCAGTACTTC.

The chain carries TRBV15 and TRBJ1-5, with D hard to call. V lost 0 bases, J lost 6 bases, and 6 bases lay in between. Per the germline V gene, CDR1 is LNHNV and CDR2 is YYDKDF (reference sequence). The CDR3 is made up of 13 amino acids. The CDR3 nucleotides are TGTGCCACCAGCAGAGAAGTTGGTCAGCCCCAGCATTTT. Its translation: CATSREVGQPQHF.

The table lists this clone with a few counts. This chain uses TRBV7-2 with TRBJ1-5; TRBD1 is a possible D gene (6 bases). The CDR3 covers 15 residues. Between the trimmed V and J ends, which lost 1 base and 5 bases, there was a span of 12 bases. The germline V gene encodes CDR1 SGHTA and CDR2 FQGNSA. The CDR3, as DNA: TGTGCCAGCAGCTTAGGGGGCAGGGGCTATCAGCCCCAGCATTTT. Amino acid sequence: CASSLGGRGYQPQHF.

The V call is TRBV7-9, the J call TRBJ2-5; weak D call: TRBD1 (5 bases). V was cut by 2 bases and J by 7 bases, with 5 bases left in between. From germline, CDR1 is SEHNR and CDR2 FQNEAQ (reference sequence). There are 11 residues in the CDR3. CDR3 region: CASSLRGTQYF. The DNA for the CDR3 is TGTGCCAGCAGCTTAAGGGGGACCCAGTACTTC.

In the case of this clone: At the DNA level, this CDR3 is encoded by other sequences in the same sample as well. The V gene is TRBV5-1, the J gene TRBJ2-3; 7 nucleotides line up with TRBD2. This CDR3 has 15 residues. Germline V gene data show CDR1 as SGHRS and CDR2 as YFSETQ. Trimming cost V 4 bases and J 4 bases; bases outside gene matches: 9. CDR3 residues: CASSRTSGRADTQYF. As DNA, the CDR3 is TGCGCCAGCAGCCGGACTAGTGGTAGGGCAGATACGCAGTATTTT.

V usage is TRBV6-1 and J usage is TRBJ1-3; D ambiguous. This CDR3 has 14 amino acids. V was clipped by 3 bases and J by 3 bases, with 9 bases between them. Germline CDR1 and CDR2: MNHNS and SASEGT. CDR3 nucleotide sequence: TGTGCCAGCAGTGAGGGGAGGGTTGGAAACACCATATATTTT. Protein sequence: CASSEGRVGNTIYF.

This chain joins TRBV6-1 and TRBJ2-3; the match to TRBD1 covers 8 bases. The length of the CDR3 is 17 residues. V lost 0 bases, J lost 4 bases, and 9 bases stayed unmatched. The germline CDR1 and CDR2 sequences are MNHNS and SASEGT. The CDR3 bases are TGTGCCAGCAGTGAAGCCAAAAGGACAGGGCTTCCAGATACGCAGTATTTT. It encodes CASSEAKRTGLPDTQYF.

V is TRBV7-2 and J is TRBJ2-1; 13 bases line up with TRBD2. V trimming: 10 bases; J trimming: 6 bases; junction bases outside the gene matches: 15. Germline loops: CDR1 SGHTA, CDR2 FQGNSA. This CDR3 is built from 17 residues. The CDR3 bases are TGTGCCACGCGGCGCAGGGGGACTAGCGGGGTTCTCAATGAGCAGTTCTTC. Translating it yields CATRRRGTSGVLNEQFF.

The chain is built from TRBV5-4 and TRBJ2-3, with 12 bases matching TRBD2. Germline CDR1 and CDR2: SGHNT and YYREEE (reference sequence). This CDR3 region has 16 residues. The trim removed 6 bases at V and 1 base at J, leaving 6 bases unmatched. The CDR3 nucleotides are TGTGCCAGCAACCCTCTAGCGGGGGGGGGCACAGATACGCAGTATTTT. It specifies CASNPLAGGGTDTQYF.

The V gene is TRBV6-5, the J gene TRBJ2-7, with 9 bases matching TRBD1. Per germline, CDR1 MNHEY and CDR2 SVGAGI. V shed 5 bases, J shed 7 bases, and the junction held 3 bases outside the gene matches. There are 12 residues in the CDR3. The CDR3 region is CASSVTGGEQYF. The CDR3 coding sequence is TGTGCCAGCAGTGTGACAGGGGGTGAGCAGTACTTC.

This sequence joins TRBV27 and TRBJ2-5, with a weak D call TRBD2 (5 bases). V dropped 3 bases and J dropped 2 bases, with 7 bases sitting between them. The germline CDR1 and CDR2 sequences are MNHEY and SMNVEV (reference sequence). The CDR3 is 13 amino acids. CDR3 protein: CASSFGLQETQYF. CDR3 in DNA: TGTGCCAGCAGTTTCGGACTTCAAGAGACCCAGTACTTC.

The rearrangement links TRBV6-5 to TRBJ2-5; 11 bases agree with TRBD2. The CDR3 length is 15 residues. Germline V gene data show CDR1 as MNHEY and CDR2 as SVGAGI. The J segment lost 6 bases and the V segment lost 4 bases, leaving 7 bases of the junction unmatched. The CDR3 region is CASSSLAGGRKTQYF. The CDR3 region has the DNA TGTGCCAGCAGTTCCTTAGCGGGGGGGAGGAAGACCCAGTACTTC.

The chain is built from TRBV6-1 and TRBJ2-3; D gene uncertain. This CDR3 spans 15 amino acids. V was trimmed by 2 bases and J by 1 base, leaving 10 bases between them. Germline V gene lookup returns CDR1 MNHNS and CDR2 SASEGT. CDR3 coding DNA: TGTGCCAGCAGTGAAACGGGCAGCGGCACAGATACGCAGTATTTT. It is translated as CASSETGSGTDTQYF.

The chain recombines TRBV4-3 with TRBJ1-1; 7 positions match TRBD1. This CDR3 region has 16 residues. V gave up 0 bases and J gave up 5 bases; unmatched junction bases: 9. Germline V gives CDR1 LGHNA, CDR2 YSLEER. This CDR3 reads CASSQDLRQGRTEAFF. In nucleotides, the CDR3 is TGCGCCAGCAGCCAAGATCTCCGACAGGGTCGAACTGAAGCTTTCTTT.

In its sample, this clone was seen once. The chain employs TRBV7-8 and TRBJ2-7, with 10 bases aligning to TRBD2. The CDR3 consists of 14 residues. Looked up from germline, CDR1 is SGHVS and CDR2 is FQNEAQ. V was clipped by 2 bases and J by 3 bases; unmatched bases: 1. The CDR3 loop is CASSLTSGVYEQYF. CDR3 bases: TGTGCCAGCAGCTTAACTAGCGGGGTCTACGAGCAGTACTTC.

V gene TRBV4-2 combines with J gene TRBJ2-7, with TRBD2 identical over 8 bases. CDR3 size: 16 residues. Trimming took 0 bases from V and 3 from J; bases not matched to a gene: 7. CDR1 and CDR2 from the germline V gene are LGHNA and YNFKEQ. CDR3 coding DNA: TGTGCCAGCAGCCAAGATTGGGCGGGGGGCTACTACGAGCAGTACTTC. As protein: CASSQDWAGGYYEQYF.

CDR3 amino acids: CASRPQGWVEKLFF. CDR3 DNA sequence: TGTGCCAGTCGCCCGCAGGGATGGGTTGAAAAACTGTTTTTT. V is TRBV19 and J is TRBJ1-4; weak D call: TRBD1 (5 bases). Germline values: CDR1 LNHDA, CDR2 SQIVND (reference sequence). The V and J ends lost 8 bases and 7 bases respectively, with 17 bases between them. The CDR3 extends over 14 amino acids. The full variable domain, its missing parts supplied by reference TRBV19 and TRBJ1-4, is DGGITQSPKYLFRKEGQNVTLSCEQNLNHDAMYWYRQDPGQGLRLIYYSQIVNDFQKGDIAEGYSVSREKKESFPLTVTSAQKNPTAFYLCASRPQGWVEKLFFGSGTQLSVL.

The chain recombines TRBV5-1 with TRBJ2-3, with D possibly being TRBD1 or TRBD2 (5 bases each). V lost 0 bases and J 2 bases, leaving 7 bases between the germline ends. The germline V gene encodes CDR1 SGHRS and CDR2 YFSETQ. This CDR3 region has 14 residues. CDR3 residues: CASSLGDPTDTQYF. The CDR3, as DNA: TGCGCCAGCAGCTTGGGGGACCCCACAGATACGCAGTATTTT.

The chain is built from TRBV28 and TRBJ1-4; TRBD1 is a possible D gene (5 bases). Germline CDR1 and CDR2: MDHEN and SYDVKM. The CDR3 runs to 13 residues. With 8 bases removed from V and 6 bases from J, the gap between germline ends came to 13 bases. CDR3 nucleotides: TGTGCCAGCGTCCGTGGGGGGGATGAAAAACTGTTTTTT. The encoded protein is CASVRGGDEKLFF.

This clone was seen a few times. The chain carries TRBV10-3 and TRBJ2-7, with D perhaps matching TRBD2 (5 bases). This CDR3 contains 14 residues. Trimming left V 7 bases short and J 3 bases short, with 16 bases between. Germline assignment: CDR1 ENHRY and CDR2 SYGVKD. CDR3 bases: TGTGCCATCACCCCGGGGAATGGAGGCTACGAGCAGTACTTC. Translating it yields CAITPGNGGYEQYF.

The CDR3 loop is CASRSPQGWNQPQHF. The DNA for the CDR3 is TGTGCCAGTAGGTCTCCTCAGGGTTGGAATCAGCCCCAGCATTTT. V is TRBV19 and J is TRBJ1-5; D perhaps matches TRBD1 (5 bases). The CDR3 extends over 15 amino acids. The V end was cut by 6 bases, the J end by 4 bases, with 16 bases between. Germline values: CDR1 LNHDA, CDR2 SQIVND (reference sequence).

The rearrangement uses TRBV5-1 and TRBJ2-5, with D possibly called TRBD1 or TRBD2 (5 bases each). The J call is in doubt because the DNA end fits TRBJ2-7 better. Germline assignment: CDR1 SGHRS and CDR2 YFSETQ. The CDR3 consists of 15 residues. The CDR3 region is CASSRTGTPSYEQYF. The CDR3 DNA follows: TGCGCCAGCAGCCGCACCGGGACCCCCTCCTACGAGCAGTACTTC.